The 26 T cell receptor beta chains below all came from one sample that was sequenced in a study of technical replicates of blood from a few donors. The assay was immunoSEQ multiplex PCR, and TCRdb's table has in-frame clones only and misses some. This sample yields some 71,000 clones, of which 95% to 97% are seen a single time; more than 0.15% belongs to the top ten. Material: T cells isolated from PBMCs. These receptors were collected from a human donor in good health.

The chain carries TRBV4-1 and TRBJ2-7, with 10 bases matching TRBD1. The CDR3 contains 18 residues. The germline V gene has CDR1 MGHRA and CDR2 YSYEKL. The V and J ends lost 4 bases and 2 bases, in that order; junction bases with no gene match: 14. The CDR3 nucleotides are TGCGCCAGCAGCCCCGGTCCCGGGACAGGGGTCCGGGCCTACGAGCAGTACTTC. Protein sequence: CASSPGPGTGVRAYEQYF.

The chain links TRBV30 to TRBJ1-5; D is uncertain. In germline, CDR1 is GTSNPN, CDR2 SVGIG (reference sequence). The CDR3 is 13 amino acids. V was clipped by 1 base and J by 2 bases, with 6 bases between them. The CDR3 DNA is TGTGCCTGGAGTGGCCAGGGCAATCAGCCCCAGCATTTT. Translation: CAWSGQGNQPQHF.

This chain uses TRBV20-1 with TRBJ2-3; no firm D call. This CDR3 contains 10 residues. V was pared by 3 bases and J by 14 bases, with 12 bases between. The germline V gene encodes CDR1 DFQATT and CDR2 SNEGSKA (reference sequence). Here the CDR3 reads CSASGPLVYF. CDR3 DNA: TGCAGTGCTAGTGGGCCTTTGGTGTATTTT.

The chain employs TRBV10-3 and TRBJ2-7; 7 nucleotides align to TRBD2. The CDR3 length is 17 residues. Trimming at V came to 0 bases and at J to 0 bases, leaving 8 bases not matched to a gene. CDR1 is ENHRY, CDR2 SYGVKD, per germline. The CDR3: CAISESELASSSYEQYF. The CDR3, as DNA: TGTGCCATCAGTGAGTCTGAACTAGCGTCGAGCTCCTACGAGCAGTACTTC.

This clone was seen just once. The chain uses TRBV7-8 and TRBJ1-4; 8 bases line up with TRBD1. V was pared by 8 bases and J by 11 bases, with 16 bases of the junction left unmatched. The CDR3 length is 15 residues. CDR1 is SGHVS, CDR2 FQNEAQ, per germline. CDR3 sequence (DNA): TGTGCCAGCTCGGTGGGCCGACAGGGGAGAATGAAACTGTTTTTT. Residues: CASSVGRQGRMKLFF.

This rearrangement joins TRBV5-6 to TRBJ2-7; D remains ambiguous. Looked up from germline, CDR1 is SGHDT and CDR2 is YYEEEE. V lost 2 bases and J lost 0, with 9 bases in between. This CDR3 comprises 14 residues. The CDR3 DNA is TGTGCCAGCAGCTTTCGTCGGGTCTCCTACGAGCAGTACTTC. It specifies CASSFRRVSYEQYF. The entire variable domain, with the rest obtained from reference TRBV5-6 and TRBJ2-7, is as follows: DAGVTQSPTHLIKTRGQQVTLRCSPKSGHDTVSWYQQALGQGPQFIFQYYEEEERQRGNFPDRFSGHQFPNYSSELNVNALLLGDSALYLCASSFRRVSYEQYFGPGTRLTVT.

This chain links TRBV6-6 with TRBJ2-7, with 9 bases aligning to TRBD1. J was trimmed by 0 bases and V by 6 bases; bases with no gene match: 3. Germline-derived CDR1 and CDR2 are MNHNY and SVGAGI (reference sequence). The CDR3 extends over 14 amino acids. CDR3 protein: CASRETGGSYEQYF. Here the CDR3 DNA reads TGTGCCAGCAGAGAGACAGGGGGCTCCTACGAGCAGTACTTC.

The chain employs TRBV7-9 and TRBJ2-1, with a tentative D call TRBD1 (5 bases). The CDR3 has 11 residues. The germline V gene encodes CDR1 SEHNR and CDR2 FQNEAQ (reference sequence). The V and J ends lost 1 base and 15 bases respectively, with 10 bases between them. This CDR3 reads CASSLGRERFF. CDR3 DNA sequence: TGTGCCAGCAGCTTAGGCAGGGAACGGTTCTTC.

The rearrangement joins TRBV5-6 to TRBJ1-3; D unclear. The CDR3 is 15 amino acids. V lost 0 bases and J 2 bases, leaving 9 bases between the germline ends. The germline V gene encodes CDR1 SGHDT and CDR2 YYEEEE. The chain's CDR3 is CASSLVRGTGNTIYF. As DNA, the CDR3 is TGTGCCAGCAGCTTGGTTCGGGGTACTGGAAACACCATATATTTT. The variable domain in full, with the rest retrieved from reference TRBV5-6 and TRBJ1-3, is DAGVTQSPTHLIKTRGQQVTLRCSPKSGHDTVSWYQQALGQGPQFIFQYYEEEERQRGNFPDRFSGHQFPNYSSELNVNALLLGDSALYLCASSLVRGTGNTIYFGEGSWLTVV.

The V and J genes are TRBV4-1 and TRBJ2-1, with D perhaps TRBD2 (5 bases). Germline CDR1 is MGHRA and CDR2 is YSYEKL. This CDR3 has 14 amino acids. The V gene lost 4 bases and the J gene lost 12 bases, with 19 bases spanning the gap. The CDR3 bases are TGCGCCAGCAGCCCAACGGTACAAGTTGAGGGGCAGTTCTTC. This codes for CASSPTVQVEGQFF.

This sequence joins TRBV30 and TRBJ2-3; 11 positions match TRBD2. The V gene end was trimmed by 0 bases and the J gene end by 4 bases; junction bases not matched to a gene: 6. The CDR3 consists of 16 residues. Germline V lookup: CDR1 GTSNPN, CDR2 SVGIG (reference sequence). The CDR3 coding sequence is TGTGCCTGGAGTGTACTGGTAGCGGGGGGGCCAGATACGCAGTATTTT. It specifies CAWSVLVAGGPDTQYF.

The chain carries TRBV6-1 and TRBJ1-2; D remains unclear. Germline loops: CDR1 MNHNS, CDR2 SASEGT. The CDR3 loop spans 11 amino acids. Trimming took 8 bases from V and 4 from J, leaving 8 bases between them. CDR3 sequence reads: CASGSPYGYTF. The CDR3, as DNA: TGTGCCAGCGGGAGCCCCTATGGCTACACCTTC.

The CDR3 loop reads CASRGTSGSSYEQFF. The CDR3 bases are TGTGCCAGCAGGGGGACTAGCGGGAGCAGCTATGAGCAGTTCTTC. The chain has TRBV2 and TRBJ2-1; TRBD2 aligns across 14 bases. J gave up 8 bases and V 6 bases, and 6 bases lay outside the gene matches. The CDR3 consists of 15 residues. Per the germline V gene, CDR1 is SNHLY and CDR2 is FYNNEI.

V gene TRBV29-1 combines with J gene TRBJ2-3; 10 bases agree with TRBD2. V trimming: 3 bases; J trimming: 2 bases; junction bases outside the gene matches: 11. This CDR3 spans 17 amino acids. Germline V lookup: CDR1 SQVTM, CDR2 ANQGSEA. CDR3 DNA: TGCAGCGTTGACCCTTGGTTAGCGGGAGGAAACACAGATACGCAGTATTTT. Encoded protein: CSVDPWLAGGNTDTQYF.

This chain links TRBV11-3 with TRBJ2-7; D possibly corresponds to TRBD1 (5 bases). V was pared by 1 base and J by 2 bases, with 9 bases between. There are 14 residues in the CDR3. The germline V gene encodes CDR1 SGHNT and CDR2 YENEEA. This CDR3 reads CASSLAGAPYEQYF. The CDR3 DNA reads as TGTGCCAGCAGCTTAGCTGGGGCCCCCTACGAGCAGTACTTC.

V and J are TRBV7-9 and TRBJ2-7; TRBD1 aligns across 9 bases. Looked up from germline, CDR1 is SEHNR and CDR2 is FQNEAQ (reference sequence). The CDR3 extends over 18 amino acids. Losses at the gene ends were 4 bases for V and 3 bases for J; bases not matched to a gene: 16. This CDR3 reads CASSSPLPGQGTYYEQYF. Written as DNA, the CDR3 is TGTGCCAGCAGCTCCCCCCTCCCGGGACAGGGCACATACTACGAGCAGTACTTC.

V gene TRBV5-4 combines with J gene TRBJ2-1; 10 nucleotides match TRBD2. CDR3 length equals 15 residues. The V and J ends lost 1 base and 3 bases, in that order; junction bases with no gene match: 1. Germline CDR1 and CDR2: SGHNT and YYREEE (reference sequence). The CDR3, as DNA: TGTGCCAGCAGCTTGAGCGGGAGGGGCTACAATGAGCAGTTCTTC. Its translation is CASSLSGRGYNEQFF. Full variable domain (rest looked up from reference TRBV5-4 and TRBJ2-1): ETGVTQSPTHLIKTRGQQVTLRCSSQSGHNTVSWYQQALGQGPQFIFQYYREEENGRGNFPPRFSGLQFPNYSSELNVNALELDDSALYLCASSLSGRGYNEQFFGPGTRLTVL.

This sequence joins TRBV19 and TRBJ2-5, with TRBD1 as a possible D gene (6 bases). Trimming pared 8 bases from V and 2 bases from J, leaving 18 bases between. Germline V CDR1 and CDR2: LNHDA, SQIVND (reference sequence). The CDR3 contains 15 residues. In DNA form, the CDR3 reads TGTGCCAGTCGCGGACAGAACTCCGTACAAGAGACCCAGTACTTC. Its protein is CASRGQNSVQETQYF.

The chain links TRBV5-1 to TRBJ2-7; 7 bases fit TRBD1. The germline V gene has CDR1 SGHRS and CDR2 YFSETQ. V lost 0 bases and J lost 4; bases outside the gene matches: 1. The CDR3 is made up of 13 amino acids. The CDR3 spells CASSLVGQYEQYF. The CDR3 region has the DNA TGCGCCAGCAGCTTGGTGGGACAGTACGAGCAGTACTTC.

CDR3 nucleotide sequence: TGTGCCAGCAGTTTATCTAACGGGGGGCTCCAAGAGACCCAGTACTTC. It codes for CASSLSNGGLQETQYF. The rearrangement joins TRBV28 to TRBJ2-5; perhaps TRBD2 as D (7 bases). Per germline, CDR1 MDHEN and CDR2 SYDVKM. Trimming left V 1 base short and J 1 base short, with 13 bases between. The CDR3 runs 16 residues.

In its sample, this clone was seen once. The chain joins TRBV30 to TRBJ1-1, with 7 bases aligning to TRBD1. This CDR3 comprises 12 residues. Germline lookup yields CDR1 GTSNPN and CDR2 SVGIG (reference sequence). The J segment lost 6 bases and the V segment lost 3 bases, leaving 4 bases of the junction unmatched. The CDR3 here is CAWSSGTAEAFF. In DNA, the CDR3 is TGTGCCTGGAGCTCTGGGACAGCTGAAGCTTTCTTT.

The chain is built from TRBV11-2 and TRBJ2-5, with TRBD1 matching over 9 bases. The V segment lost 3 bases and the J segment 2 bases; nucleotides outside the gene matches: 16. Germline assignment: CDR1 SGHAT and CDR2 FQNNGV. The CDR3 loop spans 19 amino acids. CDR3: CASSFYPTGGTAVQETQYF. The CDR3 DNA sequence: TGTGCCAGCAGCTTTTACCCGACAGGGGGAACGGCTGTACAAGAGACCCAGTACTTC.

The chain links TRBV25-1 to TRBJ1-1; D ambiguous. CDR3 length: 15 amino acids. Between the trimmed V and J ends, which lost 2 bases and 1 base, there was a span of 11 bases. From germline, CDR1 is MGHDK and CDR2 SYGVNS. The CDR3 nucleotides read TGTGCCAGCAGTGAAATAGGAGTAAGGAACACTGAAGCTTTCTTT. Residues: CASSEIGVRNTEAFF.

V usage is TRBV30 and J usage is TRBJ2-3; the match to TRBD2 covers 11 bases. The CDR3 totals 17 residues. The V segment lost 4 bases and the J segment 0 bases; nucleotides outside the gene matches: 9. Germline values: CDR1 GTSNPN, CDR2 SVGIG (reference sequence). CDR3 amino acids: CAWNLPTSGTSTDTQYF. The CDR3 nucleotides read TGTGCCTGGAATCTCCCGACTAGCGGGACTAGCACAGATACGCAGTATTTT.

The CDR3 bases are TGTGCCAGCAGTCCGGGACAAGTCAATTCACCCCTCCACTTT. It yields the protein CASSPGQVNSPLHF. This sequence joins TRBV6-5 and TRBJ1-6; tentative D call: TRBD1 (6 bases). The CDR3 runs 14 residues. Trimming left V 5 bases short and J 7 bases short, with 12 bases between. The germline CDR1 and CDR2 sequences are MNHEY and SVGAGI.

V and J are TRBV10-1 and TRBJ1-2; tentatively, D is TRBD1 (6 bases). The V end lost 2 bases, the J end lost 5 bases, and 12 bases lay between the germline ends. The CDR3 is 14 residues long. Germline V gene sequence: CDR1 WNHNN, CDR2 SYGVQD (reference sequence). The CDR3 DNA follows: TGCGCCAGCAGTGAGACAGGGCATCCGTATGGCTACACCTTC. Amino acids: CASSETGHPYGYTF.